This entry lists 17 T cell receptor beta chains sequenced from one sample in a study of cytomegalovirus exposure and HLA in healthy donors. In the PCR, 60 Vbeta and 13 Jbeta primers were used. Sequencing was performed with immunoSEQ multiplex PCR; in TCRdb, only in-frame clones are kept and a portion is missing. The data hold about 100,000 clones, with around four fifths observed a single time. The sequenced sample consisted of PBMCs. The receptor source for this set is a man between 35 and 55 years old in good health and CMV-seronegative.

Points on this clone: One junction end disagrees with the germline gene, perhaps due to a read error. V gene TRBV5-4 combines with J gene TRBJ1-3; TRBD1 agrees at 9 bases. Germline CDR1 reads SGHNT; CDR2 reads YYREEE (reference sequence). The CDR3 has 13 amino acids. Here the CDR3 reads CASSRDRVNTIYF. In nucleotides, the CDR3 is TGCGCCAGCAGCCGGGACAGGGTAAACACCATATATTTT.

This chain connects TRBV4-2 to TRBJ1-1; D possibly corresponds to TRBD1 (5 bases). The germline CDR1 and CDR2 sequences are LGHNA and YNFKEQ. The CDR3 length is 16 residues. V was cut by 3 bases and J by 1 base, with 15 bases left in between. The CDR3 DNA reads TGTGCCAGCAGCCAGGGAAGGAGACAGACGAACACTGAAGCTTTCTTT. Encoded protein: CASSQGRRQTNTEAFF.

The V gene is TRBV7-9, the J gene TRBJ2-7; 10 nucleotides match TRBD2. CDR1 is SEHNR, CDR2 FQNEAQ, per germline (reference sequence). The CDR3 is 15 residues long. J lost 3 bases, V lost 4 bases, and 6 bases had no gene match. The chain's CDR3 is CASSSASGGDYEQYF. For the CDR3, the DNA is TGTGCCAGCAGCTCTGCTAGCGGGGGAGACTACGAGCAGTACTTC.

The chain links TRBV5-6 to TRBJ2-3, with TRBD1 matching over 9 bases. With V trimmed by 3 bases and J by 1 base, 3 bases remained unmatched. The CDR3 spans 15 residues. Germline loops: CDR1 SGHDT, CDR2 YYEEEE. CDR3 nucleotides: TGTGCCAGCAGCTCGGGACAGGGACGCACAGATACGCAGTATTTT. It codes for CASSSGQGRTDTQYF.

The genes are TRBV5-4 and TRBJ2-2; 7 nucleotides line up with TRBD2. With 4 bases clipped from V and 5 bases from J, the junction kept 11 bases outside the gene matches. This CDR3 is built from 16 residues. Germline V gene data show CDR1 as SGHNT and CDR2 as YYREEE (reference sequence). In DNA form, the CDR3 reads TGTGCCAGCAGCCGGCAAGGCGGGGGAGGAACCGGGGAGCTGTTTTTT. It encodes CASSRQGGGGTGELFF.

This clone showed up just once. This chain uses TRBV25-1 with TRBJ2-1; D gene ambiguous. Trimming took 1 base from V and 10 from J, leaving 8 bases between them. This CDR3 spans 12 amino acids. From germline, CDR1 is MGHDK and CDR2 SYGVNS. The CDR3 loop is CASSEFEREQFF. The CDR3 DNA follows: TGTGCCAGCAGTGAATTCGAACGGGAGCAGTTCTTC.

In this sample, this clone turned up once. V gene TRBV27 combines with J gene TRBJ2-5; the match to TRBD1 covers 10 bases. The CDR3 loop spans 15 amino acids. The germline gives CDR1 MNHEY, CDR2 SMNVEV (reference sequence). Unmatched junction bases numbered 9, after V lost 6 bases and J lost 5 bases. The CDR3 DNA follows: TGTGCCAGCAGGGAACGACAGGGGGCGGCGGAGACCCAGTACTTC. Translated: CASRERQGAAETQYF.

Worth noting for this clone: The junction and the germline gene differ at one end; a read error may be behind it. V gene TRBV30 combines with J gene TRBJ1-6; D is ambiguous. This CDR3 is built from 13 residues. The germline gives CDR1 GTSNPN, CDR2 SVGIG (reference sequence). The CDR3: CAWRVSYNSPLHF. CDR3 sequence (DNA): TGTGCCTGGAGGGTTTCCTATAATTCCCCCCTCCACTTT.

This chain uses TRBV6-5 with TRBJ1-1; the D is unclear. V lost 3 bases, J lost 0 bases, and 8 bases lay in between. The CDR3 runs to 14 residues. Germline lookup yields CDR1 MNHEY and CDR2 SVGAGI. DNA for the CDR3: TGTGCCAGCAGTTATGCGGGGATGAACACTGAAGCTTTCTTT. Residues: CASSYAGMNTEAFF.

This clone was counted a single time. V and J are TRBV11-3 and TRBJ2-3; 9 nucleotides line up with TRBD2. V gave up 1 base and J gave up 6 bases; unmatched junction bases: 2. Germline assignment: CDR1 SGHNT and CDR2 YENEEA. The CDR3 extends over 14 amino acids. CDR3 nucleotides: TGTGCCAGCAGCTTAGGAACTAGCGGGGATACGCAGTATTTT. Translated, it gives CASSLGTSGDTQYF.

CDR3 DNA sequence: TGTGCCAGCATCAGAATGGGCGCCGGGGAGCTGTTTTTT. Translation: CASIRMGAGELFF. The genes are TRBV5-6 and TRBJ2-2; D remains unclear. CDR1 and CDR2 (germline): SGHDT, YYEEEE. This CDR3 spans 13 amino acids. Trimming cost V 6 bases and J 6 bases, with 12 bases left between them.

The V and J genes are TRBV7-9 and TRBJ1-6, with 9 positions matching TRBD1. CDR1 and CDR2 from the germline V gene are SEHNR and FQNEAQ (reference sequence). The V segment lost 5 bases and the J segment 7 bases; nucleotides outside the gene matches: 6. The CDR3 spans 15 residues. CDR3 sequence reads: CASSRGTGRNSPLHF. In nucleotides, the CDR3 is TGTGCCAGCAGCCGTGGGACAGGGAGGAATTCACCCCTCCACTTT.

The CDR3 here is CASSDLHQGYGYTF. The CDR3 region has the DNA TGTGCCAGCAGTGATCTGCACCAGGGGTATGGCTACACCTTC. The chain uses TRBV6-1 and TRBJ1-2, with D maybe TRBD1 (6 bases). The CDR3 runs 14 residues. Germline loops: CDR1 MNHNS, CDR2 SASEGT. The V end lost 3 bases, the J end lost 5 bases, and 13 bases lay between the germline ends.

This clone was found a few times. The rearrangement uses TRBV14 and TRBJ2-1, with D perhaps TRBD2 (5 bases). Germline CDR1 and CDR2: SGHDN and FVKESK. This CDR3 is 18 amino acids long. The V gene lost 0 bases and the J gene lost 0 bases, with 15 bases spanning the gap. CDR3 region: CASSQEWRTFSSYNEQFF. As DNA, the CDR3 is TGTGCCAGCAGCCAAGAATGGCGGACTTTCAGCTCCTACAATGAGCAGTTCTTC.

The V call is TRBV6-1, the J call TRBJ1-2; D not certain. The CDR3 sequence is 12 residues long. V gave up 6 bases and J gave up 8 bases, with 13 bases separating them. Germline CDR1 is MNHNS and CDR2 is SASEGT. DNA for the CDR3: TGTGCCAGCAGACCGGTAGGCGGAGGCTACACCTTC. It is translated as CASRPVGGGYTF.

This rearrangement joins TRBV28 to TRBJ1-2; D remains ambiguous. The CDR3 covers 16 residues. With 3 bases removed from V and 4 bases from J, the gap between germline ends came to 18 bases. Germline V gene lookup returns CDR1 MDHEN and CDR2 SYDVKM. The CDR3 is CASSFWFSGNGYGYTF. The CDR3 DNA is TGTGCCAGCAGTTTTTGGTTCTCCGGGAACGGCTATGGCTACACCTTC.

J is TRBJ2-1 and V is TRBV9, with TRBD1 matching over 11 bases. J lost 7 bases, V lost 5 bases, and 5 bases had no gene match. Germline assignment: CDR1 SGDLS and CDR2 YYNGEE. The CDR3 is 14 amino acids. Here the CDR3 reads CASRKGQGGNEQFF. CDR3 DNA sequence: TGTGCCAGCAGGAAGGGACAGGGGGGGAATGAGCAGTTCTTC.